This entry lists 14 T cell receptor beta chains sequenced from one sample in a study of cytomegalovirus exposure and HLA in healthy donors. With 60 Vbeta and 13 Jbeta primers, the PCR was carried out. The assay was immunoSEQ multiplex PCR, and TCRdb's table has in-frame clones only and misses some. The sample holds more than 40,000 clones. Sequenced material: PBMCs. The receptor set was obtained from a woman aged 40 to 55 in good health and CMV-seronegative.

The rearrangement uses TRBV5-1 and TRBJ2-7, with 9 bases matching TRBD1. Germline CDR1 and CDR2: SGHRS and YFSETQ. The ends lost 1 base at V and 2 bases at J; junction bases unmatched: 10. This CDR3 is 17 amino acids long. The CDR3 DNA follows: TGCGCCAGCAGCTTGCCCGGGACAGGGTCGTGGGCCTACGAGCAGTACTTC. Its protein product is CASSLPGTGSWAYEQYF.

The V gene is TRBV5-1, the J gene TRBJ1-1, with 9 bases aligning to TRBD1. CDR3 length: 15 amino acids. The ends lost 5 bases at V and 2 bases at J; junction bases unmatched: 7. Germline-derived CDR1 and CDR2 are SGHRS and YFSETQ. Written as DNA, the CDR3 is TGCGCCAGCAGGAGTATGACAGGGGGAAACACTGAAGCTTTCTTT. Its translation: CASRSMTGGNTEAFF.

The chain employs TRBV5-1 and TRBJ1-1; possibly TRBD1 for D (5 bases). The V gene's germline CDR1 is SGHRS and CDR2 YFSETQ. CDR3 length equals 16 residues. Trimming removed 0 bases at V and 3 bases at J, with 15 bases between. DNA for the CDR3: TGCGCCAGCAGCTTGGCCGGGGGTGGAGGTGACACTGAAGCTTTCTTT. Amino acids: CASSLAGGGGDTEAFF.

The chain uses TRBV9 and TRBJ1-2, with D hard to call. Germline CDR1 SGDLS, CDR2 YYNGEE. Trimming removed 3 bases at V and 0 bases at J, with 3 bases between. The CDR3 covers 12 residues. The CDR3 region is CASSAANYGYTF. The DNA of the CDR3 is TGTGCCAGCAGCGCAGCTAACTATGGCTACACCTTC.

The chain recombines TRBV4-2 with TRBJ2-3, with TRBD2 identical over 15 bases. V lost 0 bases, J lost 4 bases, and 5 bases stayed unmatched. The CDR3 sequence is 18 residues long. Germline CDR1 reads LGHNA; CDR2 reads YNFKEQ. The CDR3 sequence is CASSQEAWTSGGADTQYF. The CDR3 region has the DNA TGTGCCAGCAGCCAAGAGGCCTGGACTAGCGGGGGGGCAGATACGCAGTATTTT.

This chain connects TRBV29-1 to TRBJ1-1; TRBD1 might be the D (5 bases). V gave up 7 bases and J gave up 4 bases, with 13 bases separating them. CDR3 size: 12 residues. Looked up from germline, CDR1 is SQVTM and CDR2 is ANQGSEA. The CDR3 DNA reads TGCAGCGCAAAAGGGGTGAGCACTGAAGCTTTCTTT. Residues: CSAKGVSTEAFF.

This rearrangement joins TRBV7-9 to TRBJ2-4, with D maybe TRBD2 (5 bases). Germline V gene lookup returns CDR1 SEHNR and CDR2 FQNEAQ (reference sequence). This CDR3 has 14 residues. V was pared by 5 bases and J by 9 bases, with 17 bases between. The CDR3 sequence is CASSRTQDAVIQYF. The CDR3 nucleotides read TGTGCCAGCAGCAGGACTCAGGATGCGGTCATTCAGTACTTC.

The chain joins TRBV19 to TRBJ2-5, with D possibly being TRBD2 (5 bases). V was pared by 2 bases and J by 5 bases, with 12 bases between. The CDR3 runs 14 residues. CDR1 is LNHDA, CDR2 SQIVND, per germline (reference sequence). The CDR3 protein is CASSIPGNGETQYF. The CDR3 bases are TGTGCCAGTAGTATACCCGGGAACGGGGAGACCCAGTACTTC.

The chain recombines TRBV5-4 with TRBJ2-5, with 7 nucleotides matching TRBD2. Germline V CDR1 and CDR2: SGHNT, YYREEE (reference sequence). CDR3 length: 14 residues. The ends lost 2 bases at V and 5 bases at J; junction bases unmatched: 6. CDR3 loop: CASSFAGAAETQYF. The CDR3 coding sequence is TGTGCCAGCAGCTTTGCGGGAGCCGCCGAGACCCAGTACTTC.

The genes are TRBV4-3 and TRBJ2-2, with 14 bases aligning to TRBD2. After removal of 4 bases from V and 6 bases from J, the junction contained 10 bases not matched to a gene. This CDR3 region has 18 residues. The germline V gene encodes CDR1 LGHNA and CDR2 YSLEER. CDR3 bases: TGCGCCAGCAGCCGAAGAATGACTAGCGGGGGGGCCCCCGGGGAGCTGTTTTTT. It translates to CASSRRMTSGGAPGELFF.

Of note for this clone: One end of the junction does not line up with germline, which may come from a read error. This chain connects TRBV6-5 to TRBJ1-5; D possibly corresponds to TRBD1 (5 bases). This CDR3 comprises 15 residues. Germline V CDR1 and CDR2: MNHEY, SVGAGI. The CDR3 DNA follows: TGTGCCAGCCGACGGGGGTCTGGGGCCAATCAGCACCAGCATTTT. Protein sequence: CASRRGSGANQHQHF.

This clone is classed as medium-sized by frequency. The chain links TRBV4-3 to TRBJ1-1; TRBD1 aligns across 7 bases. The CDR3 has 15 residues. The junction had 6 bases not matched to a gene; V was cut back by 2 bases and J by 3 bases. Germline assignment: CDR1 LGHNA and CDR2 YSLEER. The CDR3 loop is CASSQLDRRDTEAFF. The DNA for the CDR3 is TGCGCCAGCAGCCAACTGGACAGGAGGGACACTGAAGCTTTCTTT.

J is TRBJ1-5 and V is TRBV7-8, with 9 nucleotides matching TRBD1. Germline V gene data show CDR1 as SGHVS and CDR2 as FQNEAQ. V lost 0 bases and J lost 6; bases outside the gene matches: 6. The CDR3 is 16 residues long. CDR3 region: CASSLAEDRGSQPQHF. In nucleotides, the CDR3 is TGTGCCAGCAGCTTAGCGGAGGACAGGGGATCTCAGCCCCAGCATTTT. Using reference TRBV7-8 and TRBJ1-5 for the parts outside the CDR3, the full variable domain is GAGVSQSPRYKVAKRGQDVALRCDPISGHVSLFWYQQALGQGPEFLTYFQNEAQLDKSGLPSDRFFAERPEGSVSTLKIQRTQQEDSAVYLCASSLAEDRGSQPQHFGDGTRLSIL.

The chain carries TRBV6-1 and TRBJ2-4; 8 nucleotides align to TRBD1. The CDR3 runs 15 residues. V dropped 2 bases and J dropped 3; count of bases not matched to a gene: 3. Germline V gene sequence: CDR1 MNHNS, CDR2 SASEGT. CDR3 sequence (DNA): TGTGCCAGCAGTGAACAGGGGGCGGACAAAAACATTCAGTACTTC. This sequence encodes CASSEQGADKNIQYF.